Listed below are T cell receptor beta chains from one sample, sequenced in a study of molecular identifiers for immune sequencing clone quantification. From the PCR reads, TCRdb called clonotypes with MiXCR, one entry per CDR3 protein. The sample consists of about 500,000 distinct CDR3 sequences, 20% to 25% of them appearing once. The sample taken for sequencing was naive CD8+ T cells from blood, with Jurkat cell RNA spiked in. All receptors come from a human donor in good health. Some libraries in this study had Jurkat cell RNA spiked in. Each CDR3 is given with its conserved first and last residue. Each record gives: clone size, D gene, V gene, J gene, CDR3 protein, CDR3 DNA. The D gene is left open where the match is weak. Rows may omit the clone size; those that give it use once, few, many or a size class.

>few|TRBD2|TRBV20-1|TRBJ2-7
CSARDRTRSTYEQYF
TGCAGTGCTAGAGATCGGACTAGGTCCACCTACGAGCAGTACTTC
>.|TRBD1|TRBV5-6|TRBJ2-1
CASNLTTGGLDEQFF
TGTGCCAGCAACTTGACAACAGGGGGCCTCGATGAGCAGTTCTTC
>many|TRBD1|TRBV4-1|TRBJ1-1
CASSRTGAVEAFF
TGCGCCAGCAGCCGGACAGGGGCCGTTGAAGCTTTCTTT
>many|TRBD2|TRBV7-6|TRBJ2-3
CASSLGSGGTYSTDTQYF
TGTGCCAGCAGCTTAGGTAGCGGGGGGACCTATTCCACAGATACGCAGTATTTT
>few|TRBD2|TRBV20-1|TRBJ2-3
CSARVSGGSTDTQYF
TGCAGTGCTAGAGTTAGCGGGGGGAGCACAGATACGCAGTATTTT
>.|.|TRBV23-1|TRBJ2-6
CASTRGRGGASGANVLTF
TGCGCCAGCACTCGGGGGAGAGGGGGCGCTTCTGGGGCCAACGTCCTGACTTTC
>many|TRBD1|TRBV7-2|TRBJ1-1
CASSVITGGSAEAFF
TGTGCCAGCAGCGTAATTACAGGGGGCAGCGCTGAAGCTTTCTTT
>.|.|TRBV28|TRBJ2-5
CASRGQFETQYF
TGTGCCAGCAGAGGACAGTTTGAGACCCAGTACTTC
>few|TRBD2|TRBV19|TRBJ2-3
CASSTTSGGETPTDTQYF
TGTGCCAGTAGTACGACTAGCGGGGGGGAAACACCCACAGATACGCAGTATTTT
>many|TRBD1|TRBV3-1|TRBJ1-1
CASSPHRDRATEAFF
TGTGCCAGCAGCCCTCACCGGGACAGGGCCACTGAAGCTTTCTTT
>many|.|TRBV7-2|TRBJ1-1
CASSFLGGETEAFF
TGTGCCAGCAGCTTTCTGGGCGGGGAAACTGAAGCTTTCTTT
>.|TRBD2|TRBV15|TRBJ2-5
CVTSERLAGEETQYF
TGTGTCACCAGCGAAAGACTAGCGGGAGAAGAGACCCAGTACTTC
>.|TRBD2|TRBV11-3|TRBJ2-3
CASSVRTSGSTDTQYF
TGTGCCAGCAGCGTCAGGACTAGCGGGAGCACAGATACGCAGTATTTT
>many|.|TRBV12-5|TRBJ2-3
CASGSSGPMEADTQYF
TGTGCTAGTGGTTCCTCGGGACCCATGGAGGCAGATACGCAGTATTTT
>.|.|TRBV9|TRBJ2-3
CASSVAGFSGVGTDTQYF
TGTGCCAGCAGCGTAGCCGGGTTCTCCGGGGTTGGCACAGATACGCAGTATTTT
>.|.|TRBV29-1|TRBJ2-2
CSVQGGDTGELFF
TGCAGCGTTCAGGGGGGAGACACCGGGGAGCTGTTTTTT
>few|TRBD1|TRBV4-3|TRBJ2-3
CASSQFQGQVKYF
TGCGCCAGCAGCCAATTCCAGGGACAGGTGAAGTATTTT
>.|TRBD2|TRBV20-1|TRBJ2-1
CSAGTSGNEQFF
TGCAGTGCGGGGACTAGCGGTAATGAGCAGTTCTTC
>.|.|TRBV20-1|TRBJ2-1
CSARDLREYNEQFF
TGCAGTGCTAGAGACCTAAGGGAGTACAATGAGCAGTTCTTC
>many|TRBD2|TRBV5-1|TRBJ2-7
CASSLDGSSGGEQYF
TGCGCCAGCAGCTTGGATGGGAGTTCGGGGGGCGAGCAGTACTTC
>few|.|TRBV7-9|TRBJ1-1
CASSPVTYPEAFF
TGTGCCAGCAGCCCAGTCACGTACCCTGAAGCTTTCTTT
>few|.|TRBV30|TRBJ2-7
CAWSAQGSPYEQYF
TGTGCCTGGAGTGCCCAGGGGTCCCCCTACGAGCAGTACTTC
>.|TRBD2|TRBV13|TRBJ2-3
CASSLIGRGASGDLDTQYF
TGTGCCAGCAGCTTAATAGGCCGCGGGGCTAGCGGGGATTTGGATACGCAGTATTTT
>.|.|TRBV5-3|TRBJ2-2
CASSLLSGLSNTGELFF
TGTGCCAGCAGCCTGCTCTCAGGGCTATCGAACACCGGGGAGCTGTTTTTT
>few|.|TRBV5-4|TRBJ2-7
CASSFESRTYEQYF
TGTGCCAGCAGCTTTGAGAGTAGAACCTACGAGCAGTACTTC
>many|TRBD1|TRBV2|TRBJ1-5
CASSEALGTGINQPQHF
TGTGCCAGCAGTGAAGCGCTTGGGACAGGCATCAATCAGCCCCAGCATTTT
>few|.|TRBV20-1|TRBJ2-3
CSAWDLGSGTQYF
TGCAGTGCTTGGGACTTGGGGTCGGGTACGCAGTATTTT
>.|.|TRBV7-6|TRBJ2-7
CASSLAVGPVSYEQYF
TGTGCCAGCAGCTTAGCAGTGGGACCCGTCTCCTACGAGCAGTACTTC
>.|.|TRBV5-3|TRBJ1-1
CASSLEGGGNTEAFF
TGTGCCAGCAGCTTGGAGGGGGGCGGGAACACTGAAGCTTTCTTT
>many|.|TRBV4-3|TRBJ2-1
CASSLVLEISYNEQFF
TGCGCCAGCAGCCTCGTTTTAGAAATCTCCTACAATGAGCAGTTCTTC
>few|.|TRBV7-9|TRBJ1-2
CASRASMYDGYTF
TGTGCCAGCAGGGCGAGTATGTACGATGGCTACACCTTC
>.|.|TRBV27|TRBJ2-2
CASSFEFTNTGELFF
TGTGCCAGCAGTTTTGAATTCACGAACACCGGGGAGCTGTTTTTT
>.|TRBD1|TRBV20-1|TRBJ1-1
CSAKYRGLTEAFF
TGCAGTGCTAAATACAGGGGGCTCACTGAAGCTTTCTTT
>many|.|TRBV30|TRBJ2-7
CAWSSSYEQYF
TGTGCCTGGAGCTCCAGCTACGAGCAGTACTTC
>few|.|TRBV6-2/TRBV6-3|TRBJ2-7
CASSYGERYEQYF
TGTGCCAGCAGTTACGGTGAGCGCTACGAGCAGTACTTC
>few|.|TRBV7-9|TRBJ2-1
CASTTEWGDNEQFF
TGTGCCAGCACAACCGAGTGGGGTGACAATGAGCAGTTCTTC
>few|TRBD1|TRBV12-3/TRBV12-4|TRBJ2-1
CASSLAQTGVHEQFF
TGTGCCAGCAGTTTAGCCCAAACAGGGGTTCATGAGCAGTTCTTC
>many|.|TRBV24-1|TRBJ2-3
CATSDLQTDGTDTQYF
TGTGCCACCAGTGATTTGCAGACAGACGGCACAGATACGCAGTATTTT
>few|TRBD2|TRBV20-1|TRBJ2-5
CSASQRDHLYQETQYF
TGCAGTGCTAGTCAGCGGGATCACCTGTACCAAGAGACCCAGTACTTC
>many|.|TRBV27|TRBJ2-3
CASRVTDTQYF
TGTGCCAGCAGGGTCACAGATACGCAGTATTTT
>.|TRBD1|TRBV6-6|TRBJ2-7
CASSPQRGTGYYEQYF
TGTGCCAGCAGCCCCCAAAGGGGGACAGGATATTACGAGCAGTACTTC
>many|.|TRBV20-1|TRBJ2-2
CSARDLRAGELFF
TGCAGTGCTAGAGATCTAAGGGCCGGGGAGCTGTTTTTT
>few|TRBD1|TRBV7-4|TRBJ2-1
CASREGDRGRTNEQFF
TGTGCCAGCAGGGAGGGGGACAGGGGGCGGACTAATGAGCAGTTCTTC
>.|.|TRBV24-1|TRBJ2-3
CATSVGSADTQYF
TGTGCCACCAGTGTGGGCAGCGCAGATACGCAGTATTTT
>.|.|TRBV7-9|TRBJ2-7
CASSSPAGIYEQYF
TGTGCCAGCAGCTCCCCCGCGGGGATCTACGAGCAGTACTTC
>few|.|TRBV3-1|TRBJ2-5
CASSQGSDQETQYF
TGTGCCAGCAGCCAGGGGAGCGACCAAGAGACCCAGTACTTC
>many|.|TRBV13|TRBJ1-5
CASSLRVLGNQPQHF
TGTGCCAGCAGCTTACGCGTTTTGGGCAATCAGCCCCAGCATTTT
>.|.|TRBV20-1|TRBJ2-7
CSARDPESYEQYF
TGCAGTGCTAGAGATCCCGAGTCCTACGAGCAGTACTTC
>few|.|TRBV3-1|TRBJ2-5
CASSLPGPQETQYF
TGTGCCAGCAGCCTACCGGGGCCCCAAGAGACCCAGTACTTC
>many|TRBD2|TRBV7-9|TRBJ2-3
CASSLEIQRGGTDTQYF
TGTGCCAGCAGCTTAGAAATCCAGCGGGGTGGCACAGATACGCAGTATTTT
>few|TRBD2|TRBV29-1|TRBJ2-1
CSVDSREGYNEQFF
TGCAGCGTTGATTCCCGGGAGGGTTACAATGAGCAGTTCTTC
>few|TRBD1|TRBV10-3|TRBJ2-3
CAISGGQGVGTDTQYF
TGTGCCATCAGTGGGGGCCAGGGGGTCGGCACAGATACGCAGTATTTT
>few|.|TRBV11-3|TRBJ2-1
CASSHQTYNEQFF
TGTGCCAGCAGCCACCAAACCTACAATGAGCAGTTCTTC